Presented here are 11 T cell receptor beta chains from one specimen sequenced in a study of cytomegalovirus exposure and HLA in healthy donors. The PCR contained 60 Vbeta and 13 Jbeta primers. Here immunoSEQ multiplex PCR was the method, and the copy in TCRdb shows in-frame clones only, minus some. The table includes under 200,000 clones, roughly four fifths detected once. Input material: PBMCs. The receptors originated from a woman aged 50 to 60 in good health and CMV-seronegative.

The chain links TRBV27 to TRBJ2-7, with D unresolved. V was shortened by 5 bases and J by 0 bases, with 11 bases between the two germline ends. The V gene's germline CDR1 is MNHEY and CDR2 SMNVEV (reference sequence). The CDR3 is made up of 14 amino acids. Written as DNA, the CDR3 is TGTGCCAGCAGTCGCGGCGAGACCTCCTACGAGCAGTACTTC. This gives the protein CASSRGETSYEQYF.

The chain carries TRBV28 and TRBJ2-3; TRBD2 agrees at 10 bases. The V and J ends lost 4 bases and 2 bases, in that order; junction bases with no gene match: 9. The CDR3 totals 17 residues. Germline CDR1 MDHEN, CDR2 SYDVKM. CDR3 sequence: CASSSPLAGANTDTQYF. As DNA, the CDR3 is TGTGCCAGCAGTTCACCTCTAGCGGGGGCGAACACAGATACGCAGTATTTT.

This chain connects TRBV7-3 to TRBJ2-1; the match to TRBD1 covers 10 bases. The CDR3 length is 14 residues. The V segment lost 5 bases and the J segment 8 bases; nucleotides outside the gene matches: 6. Germline CDR1 is SGHTA and CDR2 is FQGTGA. For the CDR3, the DNA is TGTGCCAGCAGCACGACAGGGGGCATGGATGAGCAGTTCTTC. Protein sequence: CASSTTGGMDEQFF.

The chain links TRBV7-9 to TRBJ2-1, with 9 bases fitting TRBD2. With 1 base clipped from V and 2 bases from J, the junction kept 3 bases outside the gene matches. The CDR3 has 16 residues. In germline, CDR1 is SEHNR, CDR2 FQNEAQ (reference sequence). The CDR3 sequence: CASSLGLADTYNEQFF. In DNA, the CDR3 is TGTGCCAGCAGCTTAGGACTAGCGGACACCTACAATGAGCAGTTCTTC.

The chain combines TRBV5-1 with TRBJ2-1, with 11 bases lining up with TRBD2. CDR3 length: 14 residues. CDR1 SGHRS and CDR2 YFSETQ come from the germline V gene. The V and J ends lost 6 bases and 6 bases, in that order; junction bases with no gene match: 5. CDR3 amino acids: CASTLAGAGNEQFF. CDR3 coding DNA: TGCGCCAGCACACTAGCGGGAGCTGGCAATGAGCAGTTCTTC.

The chain couples TRBV7-2 to TRBJ2-7, with 7 bases matching TRBD1. This CDR3 has 13 amino acids. Per germline, CDR1 SGHTA and CDR2 FQGNSA. V gave up 7 bases and J gave up 2 bases; unmatched junction bases: 5. In DNA form, the CDR3 reads TGTGCCAGCACTAGGGACAGCACCTACGAGCAGTACTTC. Protein sequence: CASTRDSTYEQYF.

The chain joins TRBV7-9 to TRBJ2-5, with D tentatively TRBD2 (7 bases). CDR1 and CDR2 (germline): SEHNR, FQNEAQ (reference sequence). Trimming removed 8 bases at V and 3 bases at J, with 22 bases between. This CDR3 is built from 16 residues. The CDR3 DNA follows: TGTGCCAGCGAAAATTTTCGGGGGGCGCATAAAGAGACCCAGTACTTC. It is translated as CASENFRGAHKETQYF.

The sample holds a few counts of this clone. The J gene is TRBJ2-7, the V gene TRBV29-1, with 7 nucleotides matching TRBD2. The CDR3 consists of 15 residues. Germline V lookup: CDR1 SQVTM, CDR2 ANQGSEA. J gave up 4 bases and V 7 bases, and 16 bases lay outside the gene matches. CDR3 residues: CSAAPTREGGYEQYF. CDR3 sequence (DNA): TGCAGCGCTGCACCTACCAGGGAGGGTGGGTACGAGCAGTACTTC.

V usage is TRBV2 and J usage is TRBJ2-5; TRBD2 is a possible D gene (5 bases). The CDR3 totals 13 residues. Trimming removed 5 bases at V and 9 bases at J, with 16 bases between. Germline V lookup: CDR1 SNHLY, CDR2 FYNNEI. The CDR3 sequence is CASSRLAGGAQYF. In nucleotides, the CDR3 is TGTGCCAGCAGTAGGCTAGCAGGTGGGGCCCAGTACTTC.

V gene TRBV10-3 combines with J gene TRBJ1-4, with 11 nucleotides matching TRBD1. The CDR3 consists of 15 residues. Germline V gives CDR1 ENHRY, CDR2 SYGVKD. V was pared by 4 bases and J by 7 bases, with 5 bases of the junction left unmatched. In nucleotides, the CDR3 is TGTGCCATCAGTGGCGGGACAGGGGGTAGTGAAAAACTGTTTTTT. This gives the protein CAISGGTGGSEKLFF.

V usage is TRBV28 and J usage is TRBJ2-1; TRBD2 agrees at 12 bases. The J segment lost 14 bases and the V segment lost 5 bases, leaving 10 bases of the junction unmatched. The germline CDR1 and CDR2 sequences are MDHEN and SYDVKM. The CDR3 extends over 14 amino acids. This CDR3 reads CASSPKLLAGGEFF. CDR3 DNA sequence: TGTGCCAGCAGTCCCAAACTACTAGCGGGAGGTGAGTTCTTC.